This TCR beta chain was retrieved from a study of cytomegalovirus exposure and HLA in healthy donors. About this clone: Its antigen is not identified.

PCR involved 60 Vbeta and 13 Jbeta primers. The assay was immunoSEQ multiplex PCR, and TCRdb's table has in-frame clones only and misses some. The sample holds 150,000 to 200,000 clones; 79% are singletons and the top ten take less than 2%. Study-wide results and caveats: More clonal expansion characterized HLA-associated TCR beta chains than equally common others in a later analysis. Reported findings show TCR beta sequences accurately forecast HLA-A and HLA-B alleles in most subjects.

This CDR3 is built from 16 residues. Germline V gene lookup returns CDR1 LNHNV and CDR2 YYDKDF (reference sequence). V shed 0 bases, J shed 4 bases, and the junction held 6 bases outside the gene matches. The chain carries TRBV15 and TRBJ2-7, with 10 bases fitting TRBD1. The sequence came from a girl aged 5 to 17 in good health and CMV-seropositive. Sequenced material: PBMCs. The chain's CDR3 is CATSRDAGTGVYEQYF. The CDR3 DNA is TGTGCCACCAGCAGAGATGCGGGGACAGGGGTTTACGAGCAGTACTTC.